The sequence of this T cell receptor (beta chain) was determined in a study of cytomegalovirus exposure and HLA in healthy donors. It was healthy bone marrow donors who served as donors. As regards this clone: Its antigen is currently unknown.

Germline loops: CDR1 SGHTA, CDR2 FQGNSA. Trimming cost V 0 bases and J 0 bases, with 18 bases left between them. The CDR3 is 19 amino acids. Study results and limitations: As immune exposure information, only CMV serostatus was available. Later on, a genetic analysis was performed. It linked a missense variant in DCLRE1C with V- and J-gene trimming of TCR beta.

It was with 60 Vbeta and 13 Jbeta primers that the PCR ran. The repertoire was sequenced with immunoSEQ multiplex PCR; TCRdb's copy has only in-frame clones and lacks some. The sample yields 150,000 to 200,000 clones, approximately 85% seen once. This TCR came from a man between 18 and 29 years old in good health and CMV-seropositive. The sample consisted of PBMCs. This chain links TRBV7-2 with TRBJ1-3; possible D gene TRBD1, 5 bases. The CDR3 DNA reads as TGTGCCAGCAGCTTAGCTCGGACACACCAGACCCTCTCTGGAAACACCATATATTTT. Translated: CASSLARTHQTLSGNTIYF.